This T cell receptor beta chain is from a study of type 1 and type 2 diabetes patients. Study overall: Samples came from type 1 diabetic, type 2 diabetic or nondiabetic people, recruited in China. Study outcomes and limitations: V and J gene usage correlated at roughly 0.97 between type 2 diabetes and control samples.

A single count supports this clonotype. The target antigen is unknown. Trimming took off 4 bases at V and 3 bases at J, with 5 bases between the two ends. The CDR3 extends over 12 amino acids. Germline V gene sequence: CDR1 LGHNT, CDR2 FRNRAP. No donor had another autoimmune disease or recent infection within four weeks. Ten milliliters of peripheral blood were collected from each participant. The PCR template was genomic DNA. The TCR beta CDR3 region was amplified using 30 forward and 13 reverse primers. One entry per CDR3 protein, called by TCRdb with MiXCR from the multiplex PCR reads. In the table there are fewer than 300,000 distinct CDR3 sequences, 40% to 50% of which are singletons.

Sequences were obtained from peripheral blood mononuclear cells (PBMCs). The V call is TRBV12-5, the J call TRBJ2-3; the D gene is possibly TRBD2 (5 bases). This TCR was recovered from a man younger than 35 with type 2 diabetes. The CDR3 protein is CASGSGTDTQYF. CDR3 DNA sequence: TGTGCTAGTGGTTCGGGGACAGATACGCAGTATTTT.